The rows below give T cell receptor beta chains drawn from one sample of a study of technical replicates of blood from several donors. Profiling relied on immunoSEQ multiplex PCR, and the TCRdb table lists in-frame clones only, not all of them. The table lists over 10,000 clones, 90% to 95% of them singletons. Sequences were obtained from PBMCs. Receptors originate from a human donor in good health. Both conserved end residues are part of each CDR3. The order of the fields is clone size, J gene, V gene, D gene, CDR3 DNA, CDR3 protein. A D gene is named only where the DNA matches it firmly. Part of the rows lack a size; the others show once, few, many or a class for expanded clones.

clone size: NA
J gene: TRBJ1-2
V gene: TRBV29-1
D gene: NA
CDR3 DNA: TGCAGCGTTGATGTCCCGACGAGAGGAGGTTATGGCTACACCTTC
CDR3 protein: CSVDVPTRGGYGYTF

clone size: NA
J gene: TRBJ2-5
V gene: TRBV5-1
D gene: NA
CDR3 DNA: TGCGCCAGCAGCTTGATCGTACAAGAGACCCAGTACTTC
CDR3 protein: CASSLIVQETQYF

clone size: once
J gene: TRBJ2-1
V gene: TRBV30
D gene: NA
CDR3 DNA: TGTGCCTTGGATTCACTCGGGACAAAGGCCAATGAGCAGTTCTTC
CDR3 protein: CALDSLGTKANEQFF

clone size: NA
J gene: TRBJ2-5
V gene: TRBV11-2
D gene: TRBD2
CDR3 DNA: TGTGCCAGCAGCTTTTCGGGACTAGCGGGAGGAGAGACCCAGTACTTC
CDR3 protein: CASSFSGLAGGETQYF

clone size: NA
J gene: TRBJ2-2
V gene: TRBV30
D gene: TRBD2
CDR3 DNA: TGTGCCTGGAGTACGGGGACTAGCGGGAGGGAGCTGTTTTTT
CDR3 protein: CAWSTGTSGRELFF

clone size: NA
J gene: TRBJ1-4
V gene: TRBV19
D gene: TRBD1
CDR3 DNA: TGTGCCAGTAGTACCGCCGCCGGGACAGAAGCTTCCGAAAAACTGTTTTTT
CDR3 protein: CASSTAAGTEASEKLFF

clone size: NA
J gene: TRBJ2-2
V gene: TRBV19
D gene: NA
CDR3 DNA: TGTGCCAGTAAACGGTGGTCCGGGGAGCTGTTTTTT
CDR3 protein: CASKRWSGELFF

clone size: NA
J gene: TRBJ2-7
V gene: TRBV5-6
D gene: NA
CDR3 DNA: TGTGCCAGCAGCTGGGGGGACGGGCCCTACGAGCAGTACTTC
CDR3 protein: CASSWGDGPYEQYF

clone size: NA
J gene: TRBJ1-1
V gene: TRBV5-1
D gene: NA
CDR3 DNA: TGCGCCAGCAGCTTGAGGGGGGGAGTGAACACTGAAGCTTTCTTT
CDR3 protein: CASSLRGGVNTEAFF

clone size: NA
J gene: TRBJ2-3
V gene: TRBV11-1
D gene: NA
CDR3 DNA: TGTGCCAGCAGCCCACCTCTCGGACTCAAAGCAGATACGCAGTATTTT
CDR3 protein: CASSPPLGLKADTQYF

clone size: NA
J gene: TRBJ2-3
V gene: TRBV10-2
D gene: TRBD2
CDR3 DNA: TGCGCCAGCAGTGTTTCTAGCGGGAGTGGAACAGATACGCAGTATTTT
CDR3 protein: CASSVSSGSGTDTQYF

clone size: NA
J gene: TRBJ2-1
V gene: TRBV2
D gene: TRBD1
CDR3 DNA: TGTGCCAGCAGTCGAAGGACAGGTGGGCAGTTCTTC
CDR3 protein: CASSRRTGGQFF

clone size: NA
J gene: TRBJ1-1
V gene: TRBV9
D gene: NA
CDR3 DNA: TGTGCCAGCAGCTTGACAGGGAACACTGAAGCTTTCTTT
CDR3 protein: CASSLTGNTEAFF

clone size: NA
J gene: TRBJ2-3
V gene: TRBV29-1
D gene: NA
CDR3 DNA: TGCAGCGTTGGAAAGGGGCTAGCGTCCCTCCAGTATTTT
CDR3 protein: CSVGKGLASLQYF

clone size: NA
J gene: TRBJ2-2
V gene: TRBV27
D gene: NA
CDR3 DNA: TGTGCCAGCAGTTGGGGGGGGCGCGAGCTGTTTTTT
CDR3 protein: CASSWGGRELFF

clone size: NA
J gene: TRBJ2-7
V gene: TRBV5-6
D gene: NA
CDR3 DNA: TGTGCCAGCAGCCCGAGGAGTCTAAGGCGCTACGAGCAGTACTTC
CDR3 protein: CASSPRSLRRYEQYF

clone size: NA
J gene: TRBJ2-7
V gene: TRBV21-1
D gene: NA
CDR3 DNA: TGTGCCAGCAGCACACTAGCTAAGAGCTCCTACGAGCAGTACTTC
CDR3 protein: CASSTLAKSSYEQYF

clone size: NA
J gene: TRBJ1-2
V gene: TRBV29-1
D gene: TRBD1
CDR3 DNA: TGCAGCGTGACAGGGGGCCGGTATGGCTACACCTTC
CDR3 protein: CSVTGGRYGYTF

clone size: NA
J gene: TRBJ2-3
V gene: TRBV5-1
D gene: TRBD2
CDR3 DNA: TGCGCCAGCAGCCCAGGGACTATCACAGATACGCAGTATTTT
CDR3 protein: CASSPGTITDTQYF

clone size: NA
J gene: TRBJ2-6
V gene: TRBV7-9
D gene: NA
CDR3 DNA: TGTGCCAGCAGCTCCTCTAACTCTGGGGCCAACGTCCTGACTTTC
CDR3 protein: CASSSSNSGANVLTF

clone size: NA
J gene: TRBJ2-5
V gene: TRBV4-2
D gene: TRBD2
CDR3 DNA: TGTGCCAGCAGCCAGCAACTAGCGGGAGGCCGAGAGACCCAGTACTTC
CDR3 protein: CASSQQLAGGRETQYF

clone size: NA
J gene: TRBJ2-3
V gene: TRBV7-9
D gene: NA
CDR3 DNA: TGTGCCAGCCTTCGGGAGAGCACAGATACGCAGTATTTT
CDR3 protein: CASLRESTDTQYF

clone size: NA
J gene: TRBJ1-1
V gene: TRBV4-1
D gene: NA
CDR3 DNA: TGCGCCAGCAGCGTAGGAGGGGACCTGAACACTGAAGCTTTCTTT
CDR3 protein: CASSVGGDLNTEAFF

clone size: NA
J gene: TRBJ2-2
V gene: TRBV5-6
D gene: NA
CDR3 DNA: TGTGCCAGCAGCTTGGGTGCAGAAACCGGGGAGCTGTTTTTT
CDR3 protein: CASSLGAETGELFF

clone size: NA
J gene: TRBJ2-1
V gene: TRBV6-4
D gene: TRBD1
CDR3 DNA: TGTGCCAGCAGTGACTCGGACAGGGGGCAGCAGTTCTTC
CDR3 protein: CASSDSDRGQQFF

clone size: NA
J gene: TRBJ2-7
V gene: TRBV5-1
D gene: NA
CDR3 DNA: TGCGCCAGCAGCTTGGCAAGGTCAGTCGGGACCTACGAGCAGTACTTC
CDR3 protein: CASSLARSVGTYEQYF